This T cell receptor (beta chain) originates from a study of T cell responses to AZD1222 COVID-19 vaccine. CDR3 size: 13 residues. Germline trimming cut 7 bases from V and 5 bases from J; bases unmatched to any gene: 6. The germline V gene has CDR1 SQVTM and CDR2 ANQGSEA. The repertoire was sequenced with immunoSEQ multiplex PCR; TCRdb's copy has only in-frame clones and lacks some. This sample yields about 180,000 clones, of which 70% to 90% are seen a single time; more than 9% belongs to the top ten. The source of this sequence is an adult who received the AZD1222 COVID-19 vaccine. The sequences come from peripheral blood, collected 28 days after the second AZD1222 dose. V is TRBV29-1 and J is TRBJ1-4, with 8 bases aligning to TRBD1. The CDR3, as DNA: TGCAGCGCAGAAGGGACAGGAAATGAAAAACTGTTTTTT. Protein sequence: CSAEGTGNEKLFF.